Listed below are T cell receptor beta chains from one sample, sequenced in a study of a mutant IDH1 vaccine in newly diagnosed glioma. Sequenced by immunoSEQ multiplex PCR; TCRdb stores in-frame clones only, minus some. Of roughly 42,000 clones in the sample, approximately 85% were seen once. These TCRs' antigens remain unknown. This sample comprised PBMCs, obtained from a glioma patient whose treatment included an IDH1 peptide vaccine. The source of these receptors is a man aged 35 to 55 with glioma. Each CDR3 is given with its conserved first and last residue. The D gene is left open where the match is weak. The size field is filled for only some rows; it gives once, few, many or a size class.

CDR3nt,CDR3aa,d_gene,j_gene,abundance,v_gene
TGCAGTGCTTCCGGGGGGAATGAGCAGTTCTTC,CSASGGNEQFF,TRBD2,TRBJ2-1,-,TRBV20-1
TGTGCCAGCAGTGGAGGACAGGGTCCCTACGAGCAGTACTTC,CASSGGQGPYEQYF,TRBD1,TRBJ2-7,-,TRBV6-1
TGTGCCAGCAGCGGCTGGACGGCAGATACGCAGTATTTT,CASSGWTADTQYF,-,TRBJ2-3,-,TRBV7-2
TGTGCCAGCAGCTTATTAAGCGGTTCGACGGGCACCGGGGAGCTGTTTTTT,CASSLLSGSTGTGELFF,-,TRBJ2-2,-,TRBV7-3
TGTGCCAGCAGCCTTCGGGAGGGTCAAGAGACCCAGTACTTC,CASSLREGQETQYF,TRBD2,TRBJ2-5,-,TRBV5-4
TGTGCCAGCAGCTCCGGGACTAGCGGGAGGGCAGAGACCCAGTACTTC,CASSSGTSGRAETQYF,TRBD2,TRBJ2-5,-,TRBV7-6
TGCAGTGCGGCAAGACAGGCTTTTACCTTC,CSAARQAFTF,-,TRBJ1-2,-,TRBV20-1
TGTGCCAGCAGTTACTCGATGCGGGGTGACGAGCAGTACTTC,CASSYSMRGDEQYF,-,TRBJ2-7,few,TRBV6-6
TGTGCCAGCAGGCCCAACGGGGGCACTGAAGCTTTCTTT,CASRPNGGTEAFF,-,TRBJ1-1,-,TRBV11-2
TGTGCCAGCAGCCCCTTTGGACAGCCCTTCACTGAAGCTTTCTTT,CASSPFGQPFTEAFF,-,TRBJ1-1,once,TRBV9
TGTGCCAGCAGCCCCACCGGCGACAGGGGATCAGAGCAGTACTTC,CASSPTGDRGSEQYF,TRBD1,TRBJ2-5,-,TRBV9
TGTGCCAGCAGCGTAGGACCCACGAGCAATCAGCCCCAGCATTTT,CASSVGPTSNQPQHF,-,TRBJ1-5,-,TRBV9
TGTGCCATCAGTGTTTCTAGCGTCGGAACCTACGAGCAGTACTTC,CAISVSSVGTYEQYF,-,TRBJ2-7,-,TRBV10-3
TGTGCCAGCAGCTTAGTGCGGTCGCGACTGGGGTACAGCGGGGAGCTGTTTTTT,CASSLVRSRLGYSGELFF,-,TRBJ2-2,once,TRBV7-2
TGTGCCAGCAGCTTTACGGCAGGTATGAACACTGAAGCTTTCTTT,CASSFTAGMNTEAFF,-,TRBJ1-1,-,TRBV11-2
TGTGCCAGCAGTTACCCTTTAGGGGAGGGTAGCTACGAGCAGTACTTC,CASSYPLGEGSYEQYF,TRBD2,TRBJ2-7,-,TRBV6-6
TGCAGCGTTGGTATAGCTCACGACGAGCAGTACTTC,CSVGIAHDEQYF,-,TRBJ2-7,-,TRBV29-1
TGTGCCAGCAGCTGGACAGATTACGAGCAGTACTTC,CASSWTDYEQYF,-,TRBJ2-7,-,TRBV5-6
TGCGCCAGCAGTGGGACAGGGGGCACAGATACGCAGTATTTT,CASSGTGGTDTQYF,TRBD1,TRBJ2-3,-,TRBV10-1
TGTGCCAGTACTCAGAGGGGTTACCTTAATGAGCAGTTCTTC,CASTQRGYLNEQFF,-,TRBJ2-1,-,TRBV19
TGTGCCAGCTCACCAGCCACAGGGACGTACACTGAAGCTTTCTTT,CASSPATGTYTEAFF,-,TRBJ1-1,-,TRBV18
TGTGCCAGCAGCTTTAGCGGGAGGGCCTTCACCGGGGAGCTGTTTTTT,CASSFSGRAFTGELFF,TRBD2,TRBJ2-2,-,TRBV7-6
TGTGCCAGCAGCAGTCAGACAGGGGGGTCCTACGAGCAGTACTTC,CASSSQTGGSYEQYF,TRBD1,TRBJ2-7,-,TRBV7-2
TGTGCCAGCAGTGCGGCTAGCGGGGTGGGCGAGCAGTACTTC,CASSAASGVGEQYF,TRBD2,TRBJ2-7,-,TRBV6-4
TGTGCCAGCAGTTACTTGGGGGAAACTGAAGCTTTCTTT,CASSYLGETEAFF,-,TRBJ1-1,-,TRBV6-6
TGCGCCAGCAAAGGGAAAGAGCTAGCGGGCTCCTACGAGCAGTACTTC,CASKGKELAGSYEQYF,TRBD2,TRBJ2-7,once,TRBV4-1
TGTGCCAGCGGGGGACAGGGATACGAGACCCAGTACTTC,CASGGQGYETQYF,TRBD1,TRBJ2-5,-,TRBV28
TGCGCCAGCAGCGGTGGGACTAGTCATCTCGAGACCCAGTACTTC,CASSGGTSHLETQYF,TRBD2,TRBJ2-5,-,TRBV5-1
TGTGCCAGCAGCCCGATCCTTCTAACCACGCACGAGCAGTACTTC,CASSPILLTTHEQYF,-,TRBJ2-7,-,TRBV7-9
TGTGCTAGCAGCTTGTCTTCTAGCGGGAGCTACGAGCAGTACTTC,CASSLSSSGSYEQYF,TRBD2,TRBJ2-7,-,TRBV7-7
TGTGCCAGCAGTGAAGCGGGGGGGGGTAGCTCCTACAATGAGCAGTTCTTC,CASSEAGGGSSYNEQFF,TRBD2,TRBJ2-1,-,TRBV2
TGTGCCAGCAGCGTTAGCGTGGGGGAGGGAACCGGGGAGCTGTTTTTT,CASSVSVGEGTGELFF,TRBD2,TRBJ2-2,-,TRBV9
TGTGCCAGTAGTAAGGCGCGGGAGCCTTGGGATGAGCAGTTCTTC,CASSKAREPWDEQFF,TRBD2,TRBJ2-1,once,TRBV19
TGTGCCACCCAAACAGGGAGTTCCACAGATACGCAGTATTTT,CATQTGSSTDTQYF,-,TRBJ2-3,-,TRBV5-6
TGTGCCAGCAGCTTCGCAGGGGAGACCCAGTACTTC,CASSFAGETQYF,-,TRBJ2-5,-,TRBV7-3
TGTGCCAGCAGATTAAAGCCAGGGGCACCCGAAGAGACCCAGTACTTC,CASRLKPGAPEETQYF,-,TRBJ2-5,-,TRBV7-2
TGCGCCAGCACCCAGCGGTCTGGGGCCAACGTCCTGACTTTC,CASTQRSGANVLTF,-,TRBJ2-6,once,TRBV5-1
TGTGCCAGCAGCCAAGTTTCCAGGGGGTTATCCTACGAGCAGTACTTC,CASSQVSRGLSYEQYF,TRBD1,TRBJ2-7,-,TRBV14
TGTGCCAGCAAATCTGGGGCCGGGTACGAGCAGTACTTC,CASKSGAGYEQYF,-,TRBJ2-7,-,TRBV25-1
TGCGCCAGCAGCCCGGACAGGGCGGGCTCCTACGAGCAGTACTTC,CASSPDRAGSYEQYF,TRBD1,TRBJ2-7,-,TRBV5-1
TGTGCCAGCAGTCGGACTACCCAATTAGGGGGTAGCAATCAGCCCCAGCATTTT,CASSRTTQLGGSNQPQHF,-,TRBJ1-5,-,TRBV2
TGTGCCAGCAGCCAAAATACGGTGGGGACTAATGAAAAACTGTTTTTT,CASSQNTVGTNEKLFF,-,TRBJ1-4,-,TRBV16
TGTGACCATTTTCGGACTAGCGGAACCTACGAGCAGTACTTC,CDHFRTSGTYEQYF,TRBD2,TRBJ2-7,-,TRBV27
TGTGCCAGCAGCACCCGGACTAGCGGGAGGGCCGGGGAGCTGTTTTTT,CASSTRTSGRAGELFF,TRBD2,TRBJ2-2,-,TRBV4-2
TGCAGTGCAGCATTGCTCGGGGAGCTGTTTTTT,CSAALLGELFF,-,TRBJ2-2,few,TRBV20-1